This T cell receptor (beta chain) was obtained from a study of shared clonotypes between healthy human individuals. Study-wide points: Generally, naive subsets came out with larger estimated richness than memory subsets. Sampling used blood alone; tissue repertoires probably differ. Non-shared clonotypes had lower generation probabilities than those shared by all four donors.

The CDR3 runs 13 residues. The germline V gene has CDR1 SGHDT and CDR2 YYEEEE. Trimming pared 3 bases from V and 5 bases from J, leaving 11 bases between. In the study's own analysis: ImmunoSEQ only sent back junction sequences with no quality scores, so filtering was done differently. Assay used: immunoSEQ multiplex PCR; TCRdb lists only in-frame clones, some missing. V and J calls and clone size are as listed in that table; D and trimming were resolved from the DNA. The sample gives 2 million to 2.5 million clones, approximately 93% of which show up once; about 0.41% is in the top ten. Notes on this clone: The target antigen is unknown.

The sequencing input was naive CD4+ T cells from PBMCs. The subset here: CD45RA+ positively selected. This chain joins TRBV5-6 and TRBJ1-2; possibly TRBD1 for D (5 bases). This clonotype originated in a man younger than 35 in good health. Some clones in this sample may be carry-over from other donors' samples. The CDR3: CASSSLGPYGYTF. DNA for the CDR3: TGTGCCAGCAGCTCGTTGGGACCTTATGGCTACACCTTC.